Shown below are 2 T cell receptor beta chains from a single sample sequenced in a study of T-cell reconstitution after alpha-beta-depleted transplantation in children. Using unique molecular identifiers, the investigators prepared the TCRbeta library. TCRdb analysed the PCR reads with MiXCR anew, one entry per CDR3 protein. The data contain over 400,000 distinct CDR3 sequences, under 15% of them singletons. The sample consisted of PBMCs from the stem cell graft donor, taken from the stem cell graft. The receptors were gathered from a human donor who donated a stem cell graft to a child with combined immunodeficiency.

This chain links TRBV4-3 with TRBJ1-2; 7 positions match TRBD1. V shed 3 bases and J 8 bases; nucleotides not matched to a gene: 9. Per the germline V gene, CDR1 is LGHNA and CDR2 is YSLEER. This CDR3 has 14 amino acids. CDR3 in DNA: TGCGCCAGCAGCCACGACAGGGTCTCTAGCGGCTACACCTTC. It translates to CASSHDRVSSGYTF.

The chain recombines TRBV20-1 with TRBJ2-4; D gene ambiguous. Trimming took off 1 base at V and 0 bases at J, with 7 bases between the two ends. This CDR3 is 14 amino acids long. The germline V gene has CDR1 DFQATT and CDR2 SNEGSKA (reference sequence). The CDR3 here is CSARGQLAKNIQYF. For the CDR3, the DNA is TGCAGTGCTAGAGGGCAGCTAGCCAAAAACATTCAGTACTTC.